A selection of T cell receptor beta chains follows, all from one sample in a study of T cells after yellow fever vaccination. Via MiXCR, TCRdb re-called the 5' RACE reads, giving one row per CDR3 protein. The sample lists hundreds of thousands of distinct CDR3 sequences; 9% to 15% were seen once. This specimen consisted of PBMCs, obtained on the day of the yellow fever booster vaccination. The receptors stem from a man younger than 40 who received the YFV17D yellow fever vaccine. CDR3s include the opening cysteine and the closing phenylalanine or tryptophan. A D gene is named only where the DNA matches it firmly. Clone size, where shown, is once, few, many, or a class for clones that have expanded.

D gene: NA; CDR3 length: 12; clone size: few; V gene: TRBV7-2; J gene: TRBJ2-5; CDR3 protein: CASSRVRETQYF; CDR3 DNA: TGTGCCAGCAGCCGGGTTCGGGAGACCCAGTACTTC
D gene: NA; CDR3 length: 15; clone size: NA; V gene: TRBV4-3; J gene: TRBJ1-2; CDR3 protein: CASSQVGGGARGYTF; CDR3 DNA: TGCGCCAGCAGCCAAGTCGGAGGCGGAGCGCGGGGCTACACCTTC
D gene: NA; CDR3 length: 15; clone size: few; V gene: TRBV7-2; J gene: TRBJ2-3; CDR3 protein: CASSLAKYAGDTQYF; CDR3 DNA: TGTGCCAGCAGCTTAGCGAAGTACGCCGGGGATACGCAGTATTTT
D gene: NA; CDR3 length: 13; clone size: NA; V gene: TRBV5-1; J gene: TRBJ2-3; CDR3 protein: CASSLPFIDTQYF; CDR3 DNA: TGCGCCAGCAGCTTACCCTTCATAGATACGCAGTATTTT
D gene: TRBD1; CDR3 length: 14; clone size: many; V gene: TRBV12-3/TRBV12-4; J gene: TRBJ2-2; CDR3 protein: CASSFNRGTGELFF; CDR3 DNA: TGTGCCAGCAGTTTCAACAGGGGAACCGGGGAGCTGTTTTTT
D gene: NA; CDR3 length: 14; clone size: few; V gene: TRBV6-5; J gene: TRBJ2-7; CDR3 protein: CASSYGKGSYEQYF; CDR3 DNA: TGTGCCAGCAGTTACGGCAAGGGATCCTACGAGCAGTACTTC
D gene: TRBD1; CDR3 length: 12; clone size: many; V gene: TRBV29-1; J gene: TRBJ2-7; CDR3 protein: CSVIQGVYEQYF; CDR3 DNA: TGCAGCGTAATACAGGGGGTCTACGAGCAGTACTTC
D gene: NA; CDR3 length: 12; clone size: NA; V gene: TRBV6-5; J gene: TRBJ2-1; CDR3 protein: CASSRGVDEQFF; CDR3 DNA: TGTGCCAGCAGCCGAGGCGTGGATGAGCAGTTCTTC
D gene: NA; CDR3 length: 16; clone size: NA; V gene: TRBV20-1; J gene: TRBJ2-7; CDR3 protein: CSASMGRVGGAYEQYF; CDR3 DNA: TGCAGTGCCTCCATGGGGCGGGTTGGTGGGGCCTACGAGCAGTACTTC
D gene: NA; CDR3 length: 14; clone size: few; V gene: TRBV20-1; J gene: TRBJ2-3; CDR3 protein: CSARGRPDTDTQYF; CDR3 DNA: TGCAGTGCTAGAGGTCGCCCCGACACAGATACGCAGTATTTT
D gene: NA; CDR3 length: 13; clone size: few; V gene: TRBV7-7; J gene: TRBJ2-2; CDR3 protein: CASSLENPGELFF; CDR3 DNA: TGTGCCAGCAGCTTAGAAAACCCCGGGGAGCTGTTTTTT
D gene: TRBD2; CDR3 length: 14; clone size: NA; V gene: TRBV4-2; J gene: TRBJ2-1; CDR3 protein: CASSGGRAGNEQFF; CDR3 DNA: TGTGCCAGCAGCGGGGGGAGGGCTGGGAATGAGCAGTTCTTC
D gene: NA; CDR3 length: 13; clone size: NA; V gene: TRBV25-1; J gene: TRBJ2-3; CDR3 protein: CASSGQGLNTQYF; CDR3 DNA: TGTGCCAGCAGTGGCCAGGGTTTAAATACGCAGTATTTT
D gene: TRBD2; CDR3 length: 15; clone size: many; V gene: TRBV4-3; J gene: TRBJ2-2; CDR3 protein: CASSSTSGSGGELFF; CDR3 DNA: TGCGCCAGCAGCAGCACTAGCGGGAGTGGGGGGGAGCTGTTTTTT
D gene: NA; CDR3 length: 14; clone size: many; V gene: TRBV7-3; J gene: TRBJ1-1; CDR3 protein: CASSLTGLNTEAFF; CDR3 DNA: TGTGCCAGCAGCTTAACGGGGCTGAACACTGAAGCTTTCTTT
D gene: NA; CDR3 length: 13; clone size: NA; V gene: TRBV7-8; J gene: TRBJ2-2; CDR3 protein: CASSLTPTGELFF; CDR3 DNA: TGTGCCAGCAGCTTAACGCCGACCGGGGAGCTGTTTTTT
D gene: NA; CDR3 length: 13; clone size: few; V gene: TRBV24-1; J gene: TRBJ2-1; CDR3 protein: CATSDLWGNEQFF; CDR3 DNA: TGTGCCACCAGTGACTTGTGGGGAAATGAGCAGTTCTTC
D gene: NA; CDR3 length: 13; clone size: NA; V gene: TRBV24-1; J gene: TRBJ2-1; CDR3 protein: CATSDHGFNEQFF; CDR3 DNA: TGTGCCACCAGTGATCATGGATTCAATGAGCAGTTCTTC
D gene: NA; CDR3 length: 16; clone size: few; V gene: TRBV7-2; J gene: TRBJ2-2; CDR3 protein: CASKADTRWGLGELFF; CDR3 DNA: TGTGCCAGCAAAGCGGACACAAGATGGGGGCTCGGGGAGCTGTTTTTT
D gene: NA; CDR3 length: 17; clone size: NA; V gene: TRBV28; J gene: TRBJ2-2; CDR3 protein: CASSSGAVGQYDRELFF; CDR3 DNA: TGTGCCAGCAGTTCCGGGGCCGTCGGACAATATGACCGGGAGCTGTTTTTT
D gene: NA; CDR3 length: 11; clone size: many; V gene: TRBV20-1; J gene: TRBJ2-1; CDR3 protein: CSARNYNEQFF; CDR3 DNA: TGCAGTGCCAGGAACTACAATGAGCAGTTCTTC
D gene: NA; CDR3 length: 14; clone size: NA; V gene: TRBV19; J gene: TRBJ2-3; CDR3 protein: CATSGREWADTQYF; CDR3 DNA: TGTGCCACTTCAGGCCGGGAGTGGGCAGATACGCAGTATTTT
D gene: TRBD2; CDR3 length: 16; clone size: NA; V gene: TRBV6-1; J gene: TRBJ2-1; CDR3 protein: CASRQLGGLADDEQFF; CDR3 DNA: TGTGCCAGCAGGCAACTCGGGGGACTAGCGGACGATGAGCAGTTCTTC
D gene: NA; CDR3 length: 14; clone size: few; V gene: TRBV10-2; J gene: TRBJ1-2; CDR3 protein: CASSENRVNYGYTF; CDR3 DNA: TGCGCCAGCAGTGAGAACAGGGTTAACTATGGCTACACCTTC
D gene: NA; CDR3 length: 13; clone size: many; V gene: TRBV7-2; J gene: TRBJ2-3; CDR3 protein: CASSLSPRDTQYF; CDR3 DNA: TGTGCCAGCAGCCTCTCCCCACGGGATACGCAGTATTTT
D gene: TRBD2; CDR3 length: 14; clone size: NA; V gene: TRBV29-1; J gene: TRBJ2-3; CDR3 protein: CSASSGSGGDTQYF; CDR3 DNA: TGCAGCGCTTCTAGCGGGAGTGGAGGAGATACGCAGTATTTT
D gene: TRBD2; CDR3 length: 14; clone size: NA; V gene: TRBV5-1; J gene: TRBJ2-7; CDR3 protein: CASSRGGPAIEQYF; CDR3 DNA: TGCGCCAGCAGCCGGGGGGGTCCTGCTATCGAGCAGTACTTC
D gene: NA; CDR3 length: 18; clone size: NA; V gene: TRBV18; J gene: TRBJ2-7; CDR3 protein: CASSPQSISGTRSYEQYF; CDR3 DNA: TGTGCCAGCTCACCACAATCCATATCCGGGACCCGGAGCTACGAGCAGTACTTC
D gene: TRBD2; CDR3 length: 14; clone size: few; V gene: TRBV7-2; J gene: TRBJ2-1; CDR3 protein: CASTSRSGGGEQFF; CDR3 DNA: TGTGCCAGCACTTCCCGTTCGGGGGGGGGTGAGCAGTTCTTC
D gene: NA; CDR3 length: 14; clone size: NA; V gene: TRBV5-1; J gene: TRBJ1-2; CDR3 protein: CASSDYDRRYGYTF; CDR3 DNA: TGCGCCAGCAGCGATTATGACAGAAGATATGGCTACACCTTC
D gene: NA; CDR3 length: 13; clone size: few; V gene: TRBV10-2; J gene: TRBJ2-7; CDR3 protein: CASTEPLTYEQYF; CDR3 DNA: TGCGCCAGCACTGAACCCTTAACCTACGAGCAGTACTTC
D gene: NA; CDR3 length: 11; clone size: NA; V gene: TRBV2; J gene: TRBJ2-3; CDR3 protein: CASSEAAWQYF; CDR3 DNA: TGTGCCAGCAGTGAAGCGGCGTGGCAGTATTTT